Listed here is a single T cell receptor beta chain. Assay used: immunoSEQ multiplex PCR; TCRdb lists only in-frame clones, some missing. The sample holds tens of thousands of clones; about 78% are singletons and the top ten take about 4.7%. CDR1 and CDR2 from the germline V gene are SGHTA and FQGTGA. Trimming pared 5 bases from V and 1 base from J, leaving 8 bases between. There are 13 residues in the CDR3. The data stem from a study of T cells in localized non-small cell lung cancer. The source of this sequence is a woman between 35 and 70 years old with stage II lung adenocarcinoma. The chain joins TRBV7-3 to TRBJ1-1, with no clear D. The sample was PBMCs, taken before any cancer treatment. This CDR3 is CASSPAGNTEAFF. CDR3 coding DNA: TGTGCCAGCAGCCCCGCTGGGAACACTGAAGCTTTCTTT.